These T cell receptor beta chains were read from a single sample in a study of CD8 T cells in Susac syndrome. MiXCR, applied by TCRdb to the immunoSEQ multiplex PCR reads, yields one record per CDR3 protein. The sample yields some 190,000 distinct CDR3 sequences, over 90% seen once. Sequencing input: CD4+ T cells from PBMCs. Receptors originate from a human donor with Susac syndrome. CDR3s include the opening cysteine and the closing phenylalanine or tryptophan. A D gene is named only where the DNA matches it firmly. Expanded clones get a size class; other rows say once, few or many, or leave the size out.

V gene	J gene	D gene	clone size	CDR3 protein	CDR3 DNA
TRBV5-1	TRBJ2-5	TRBD2	NA	CASSLLASGEETQYF	TGCGCCAGCAGCTTGTTGGCTAGCGGGGAAGAGACCCAGTACTTC
TRBV13	TRBJ2-7	NA	NA	CASSPSGGSEQYF	TGTGCCAGCAGCCCCTCCGGAGGGAGCGAGCAGTACTTC
TRBV6-2/TRBV6-3	TRBJ1-1	NA	NA	CASTNWAEAFF	TGTGCCAGCACCAATTGGGCTGAAGCTTTCTTT
TRBV7-9	TRBJ2-3	TRBD1	NA	CASSLEGQPTGTDTQYF	TGTGCCAGCAGCTTAGAGGGACAGCCCACGGGCACAGATACGCAGTATTTT
TRBV10-2	TRBJ1-5	NA	NA	CASSVGNNQPQHF	TGCGCCAGCAGTGTCGGAAACAATCAGCCCCAGCATTTT
TRBV7-2	TRBJ2-1	TRBD2	NA	CASSSSGGSYNEQFF	TGTGCCAGCAGCTCTAGCGGTGGATCCTACAATGAGCAGTTCTTC
TRBV28	TRBJ1-2	TRBD1	NA	CASSLPQGATTPYGYTF	TGTGCCAGCAGTTTGCCTCAGGGGGCTACAACTCCCTATGGCTACACCTTC
TRBV20-1	TRBJ1-4	TRBD1	once	CSASDVRQGGEKLFF	TGCAGTGCGAGCGATGTCAGACAGGGAGGTGAAAAACTGTTTTTT
TRBV25-1	TRBJ1-4	NA	NA	CASSDSGAGEKLFF	TGTGCCAGCAGTGACTCAGGGGCGGGGGAAAAACTGTTTTTT
TRBV7-3	TRBJ1-2	TRBD1	once	CASSSGQGGPGYTF	TGTGCCAGCAGCTCCGGACAGGGAGGGCCTGGCTACACCTTC
TRBV15	TRBJ1-5	NA	NA	CATLPGEYSNQPQHF	TGTGCCACCCTACCGGGGGAGTATAGCAATCAGCCCCAGCATTTT
TRBV5-6	TRBJ2-1	NA	NA	CASRPLVRNEQFF	TGTGCCAGCAGACCACTAGTGCGGAATGAGCAGTTCTTC
TRBV12-3/TRBV12-4	TRBJ1-4	TRBD1	NA	CASSPRDSNEKLFF	TGTGCCAGCAGTCCCCGGGACAGTAATGAAAAACTGTTTTTT
TRBV29-1	TRBJ1-1	NA	few	CSVEKLMNTEAFF	TGCAGCGTTGAAAAACTTATGAACACTGAAGCTTTCTTT
TRBV30	TRBJ2-7	TRBD1	NA	CAWGFAGGESYEQYF	TGTGCCTGGGGGTTCGCAGGGGGCGAGTCCTACGAGCAGTACTTC
TRBV19	TRBJ2-1	NA	NA	CASSPLGSDEQFF	TGTGCCAGTAGTCCCTTGGGCTCGGATGAGCAGTTCTTC
TRBV6-2/TRBV6-3	TRBJ1-2	NA	NA	CASSYSGQKFYGYTF	TGTGCCAGCAGTTACTCAGGACAGAAGTTCTATGGCTACACCTTC
TRBV5-1	TRBJ1-1	TRBD1	NA	CASSWGTGEGEAFF	TGCGCCAGCAGCTGGGGGACAGGGGAAGGTGAAGCTTTCTTT